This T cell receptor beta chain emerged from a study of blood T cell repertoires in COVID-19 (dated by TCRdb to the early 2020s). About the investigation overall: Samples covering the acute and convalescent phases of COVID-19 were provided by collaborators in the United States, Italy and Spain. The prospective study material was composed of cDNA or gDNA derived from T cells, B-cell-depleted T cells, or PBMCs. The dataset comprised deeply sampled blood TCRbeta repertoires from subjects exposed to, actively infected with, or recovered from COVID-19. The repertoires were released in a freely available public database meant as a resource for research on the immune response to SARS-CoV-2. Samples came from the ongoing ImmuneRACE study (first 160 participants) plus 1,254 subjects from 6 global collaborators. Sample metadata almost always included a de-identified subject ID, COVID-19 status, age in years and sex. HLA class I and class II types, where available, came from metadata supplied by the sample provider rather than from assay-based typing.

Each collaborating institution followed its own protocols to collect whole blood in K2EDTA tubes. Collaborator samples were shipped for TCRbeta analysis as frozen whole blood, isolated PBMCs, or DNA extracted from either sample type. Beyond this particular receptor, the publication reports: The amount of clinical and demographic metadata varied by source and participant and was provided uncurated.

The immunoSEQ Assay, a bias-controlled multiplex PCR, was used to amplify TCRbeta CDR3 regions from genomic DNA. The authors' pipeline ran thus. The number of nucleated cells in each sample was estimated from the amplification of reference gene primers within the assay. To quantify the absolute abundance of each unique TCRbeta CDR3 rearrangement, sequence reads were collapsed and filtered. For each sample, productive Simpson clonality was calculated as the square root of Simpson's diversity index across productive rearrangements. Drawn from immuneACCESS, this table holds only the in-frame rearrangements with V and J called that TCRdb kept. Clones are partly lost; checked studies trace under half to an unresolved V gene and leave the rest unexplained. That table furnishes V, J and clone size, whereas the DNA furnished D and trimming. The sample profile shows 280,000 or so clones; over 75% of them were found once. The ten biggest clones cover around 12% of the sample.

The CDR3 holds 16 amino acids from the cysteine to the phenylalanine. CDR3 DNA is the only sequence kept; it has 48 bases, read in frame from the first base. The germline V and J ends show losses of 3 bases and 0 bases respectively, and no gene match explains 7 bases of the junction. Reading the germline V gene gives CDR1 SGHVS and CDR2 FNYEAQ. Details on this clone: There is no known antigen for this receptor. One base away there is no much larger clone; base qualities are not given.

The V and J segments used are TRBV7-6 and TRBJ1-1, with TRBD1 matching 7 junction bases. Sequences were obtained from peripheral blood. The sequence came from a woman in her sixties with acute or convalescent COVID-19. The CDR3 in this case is CASSFPEDRLNTEAFF. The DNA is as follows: TGTGCCAGCAGCTTCCCCGAGGACAGGCTGAACACTGAAGCTTTCTTT.